These T cell receptor beta chains were read from a single sample in a study of blood T cell repertoires in COVID-19. Generated by immunoSEQ multiplex PCR, the TCRdb table keeps only in-frame clones and is missing some. This sample has approximately 250,000 clones, with approximately 83% found just once. The sequencing sample was made of peripheral blood. The source is a human donor in a cohort sampled during active COVID-19. CDR3s include the opening cysteine and the closing phenylalanine or tryptophan. The order of the fields is clone size, D gene, J gene, V gene, CDR3 DNA, CDR3 protein. D genes are given only for firm matches. Rows may omit the clone size; those that give it use once, few, many or a size class.

>-|TRBD1|TRBJ1-2|TRBV10-1
TGCGCCAGCAGTGAGACAGGGGACGGCTACACCTTC
CASSETGDGYTF
>-|TRBD2|TRBJ2-7|TRBV9
TGTGCCAGCAGCGTAACTAGCGGGAGTCTTAACGAGCAGTACTTC
CASSVTSGSLNEQYF
>-|-|TRBJ2-3|TRBV5-1
TGCGCCAGCAGCTTCCGTACTACCACAGATACGCAGTATTTT
CASSFRTTTDTQYF
>few|-|TRBJ1-4|TRBV5-6
TGTGCCAGCAGCCTGACAGCAACTAATGAAAAACTGTTTTTT
CASSLTATNEKLFF
>-|TRBD2|TRBJ2-3|TRBV4-2
TGTGCCAGCAGCCAAGAGGGAGGCCGGGGGGGCGTCACAGATACGCAGTATTTT
CASSQEGGRGGVTDTQYF
>-|-|TRBJ2-1|TRBV7-3
TGTGCCAGCAGCCAGTCCAGGGATATGAGTGAGCAGTTCTTC
CASSQSRDMSEQFF
>-|TRBD1|TRBJ1-1|TRBV11-2
TGTGCCAGCAGCTTACTCCGGGACAGGGGAAAGGACACTGAAGCTTTCTTT
CASSLLRDRGKDTEAFF
>-|TRBD1|TRBJ2-5|TRBV28
TGTGCCAGCAGTTTATACGGGACAGGGGTTACGGAGACCCAGTACTTC
CASSLYGTGVTETQYF
>once|TRBD1|TRBJ1-2|TRBV18
TGTGCCAGCTCACCTCGTTTGGACAGGGGCCGCGTCTATGGCTACACCTTC
CASSPRLDRGRVYGYTF
>-|TRBD1|TRBJ1-2|TRBV7-2
TGTGCCAGCAGCTTAGGGGGACAGGCCCACTATGGCTACACCTTC
CASSLGGQAHYGYTF
>-|TRBD1|TRBJ2-1|TRBV28
TGTGCCCTTAAAAGGGACAGTGACAATGAGCAGTTCTTC
CALKRDSDNEQFF
>-|TRBD1|TRBJ2-3|TRBV10-1
TGCGCCAGCAGTAGGACAGGGTCCGATACGCAGTATTTT
CASSRTGSDTQYF
>few|-|TRBJ1-2|TRBV19
TGTGCCAGTAGTAATGAGGGTCGTAACTATGGCTACACCTTC
CASSNEGRNYGYTF
>-|TRBD1|TRBJ1-1|TRBV2
TGTGCCAGCAGATACCGGGACAGGGAGCTATTCACTGAAGCTTTCTTT
CASRYRDRELFTEAFF
>-|-|TRBJ1-3|TRBV4-1
TGCGCCAGCAGCCAAGCACAGGCGACTGGAAACACCATATATTTT
CASSQAQATGNTIYF
>-|-|TRBJ2-2|TRBV6-5
TGTGCCAGCAGTCGTTCGGACTCCCTCACCGGGGAGCTGTTTTTT
CASSRSDSLTGELFF
>-|TRBD1|TRBJ1-3|TRBV2
TGTGCCAGCATGGAAGGGGGCGCTGGAAACACCATATATTTT
CASMEGGAGNTIYF
>once|-|TRBJ2-2|TRBV6-5
TGTGCCAGCAGGAGGGTAGACACCGGGGAGCTGTTTTTT
CASRRVDTGELFF
>-|-|TRBJ2-2|TRBV2
TGTGCCAGCAGTGAAGACCCAGGGAAGGATGGGGAGCTGTTTTTT
CASSEDPGKDGELFF
>-|-|TRBJ2-2|TRBV19
TGTGCCAGTAGTCCCCGGGACAAGAACACCGGGGAGCTGTTTTTT
CASSPRDKNTGELFF
>-|-|TRBJ2-5|TRBV9
TGTGCCAGCAGCGCCAGGGTTAGAGGAGAGACCCAGTACTTC
CASSARVRGETQYF
>-|TRBD2|TRBJ2-3|TRBV7-3
TGTGCCAGCAGCTCAGGACTAGCAACAGATACGCAGTATTTT
CASSSGLATDTQYF
>few|-|TRBJ2-4|TRBV2
TGTGCCAGCAGTGAACTTAGCAAAAACATTCAGTACTTC
CASSELSKNIQYF
>-|-|TRBJ2-5|TRBV6-6
TGTGCCAGCAGGGATTGGGGCACGATGAAGCAAGAGACCCAGTACTTC
CASRDWGTMKQETQYF
>few|TRBD2|TRBJ2-1|TRBV2
TGTGCCAGCAACACGGGACTAGCGGGAATTTGGGGAAATGAGCAGTTCTTC
CASNTGLAGIWGNEQFF
>few|-|TRBJ2-1|TRBV4-2
TGTGCCAGCAGCCAAGGGTCGGGACTTTTTGGATCTGAGCAGTTCTTC
CASSQGSGLFGSEQFF
>once|-|TRBJ2-2|TRBV7-7
TGTGCTAGCAGCTTGGGGGGACCGTTTGGTGCCGGGGAGCTGTTTTTT
CASSLGGPFGAGELFF
>-|TRBD2|TRBJ2-3|TRBV12-5
TGTGCTAGTGGTTTGGGTAGCGGGGGGATCACAGATACGCAGTATTTT
CASGLGSGGITDTQYF
>-|TRBD2|TRBJ2-7|TRBV2
TGTGCCAGCAGGAGGACTAGCGCAGCCTACGAGCAGTACTTC
CASRRTSAAYEQYF